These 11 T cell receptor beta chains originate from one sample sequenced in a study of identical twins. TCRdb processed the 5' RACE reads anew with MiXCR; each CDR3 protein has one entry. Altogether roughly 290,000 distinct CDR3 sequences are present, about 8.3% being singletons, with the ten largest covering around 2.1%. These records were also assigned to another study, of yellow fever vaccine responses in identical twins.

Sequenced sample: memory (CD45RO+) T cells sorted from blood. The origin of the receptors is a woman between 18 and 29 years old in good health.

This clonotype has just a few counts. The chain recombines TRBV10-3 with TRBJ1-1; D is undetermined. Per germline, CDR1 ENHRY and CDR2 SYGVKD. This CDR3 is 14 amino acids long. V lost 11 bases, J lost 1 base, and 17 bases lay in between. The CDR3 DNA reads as TGTGCCCACGGTCCTCGGGCAGGGAACACTGAAGCTTTCTTT. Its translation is CAHGPRAGNTEAFF.

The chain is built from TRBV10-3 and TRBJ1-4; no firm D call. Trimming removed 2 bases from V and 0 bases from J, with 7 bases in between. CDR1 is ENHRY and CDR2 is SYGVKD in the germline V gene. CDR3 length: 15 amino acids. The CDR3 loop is CAISEGSTTNEKLFF. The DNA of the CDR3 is TGTGCCATCAGTGAGGGGAGTACAACTAATGAAAAACTGTTTTTT.

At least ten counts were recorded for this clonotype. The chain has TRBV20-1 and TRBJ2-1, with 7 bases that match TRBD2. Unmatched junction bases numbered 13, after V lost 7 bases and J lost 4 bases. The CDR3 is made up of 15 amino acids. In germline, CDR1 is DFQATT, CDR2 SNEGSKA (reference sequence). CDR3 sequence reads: CSVLRENRGYNEQFF. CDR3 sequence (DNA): TGCAGTGTTCTGCGGGAGAATAGGGGATACAATGAGCAGTTCTTC.

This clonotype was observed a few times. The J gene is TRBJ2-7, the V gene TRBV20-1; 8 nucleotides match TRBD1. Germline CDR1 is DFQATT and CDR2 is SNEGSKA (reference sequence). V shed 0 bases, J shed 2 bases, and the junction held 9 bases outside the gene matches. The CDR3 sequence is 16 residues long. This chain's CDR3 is CSARDPGTGYAYEQYF. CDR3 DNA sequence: TGCAGTGCTAGAGATCCGGGGACAGGATATGCCTACGAGCAGTACTTC.

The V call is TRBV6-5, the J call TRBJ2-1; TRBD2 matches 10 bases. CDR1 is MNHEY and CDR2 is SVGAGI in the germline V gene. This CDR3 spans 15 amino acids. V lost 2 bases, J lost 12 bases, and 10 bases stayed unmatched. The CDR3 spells CASSYERGGYRGQFF. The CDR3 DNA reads TGTGCCAGCAGTTACGAGCGGGGGGGCTATAGGGGGCAGTTCTTC.

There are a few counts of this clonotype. The CDR3, as DNA: TGTGCCAGCAGTGACCCGCAAGCAGGCCGGTTGCAGTACGTC. It specifies CASSDPQAGRLQYV. This chain uses TRBV2 with TRBJ2-7; D uncertain. V shed 3 bases and J shed 9 bases, with 18 bases lying between them. Germline CDR1 and CDR2: SNHLY and FYNNEI. CDR3 size: 14 residues.

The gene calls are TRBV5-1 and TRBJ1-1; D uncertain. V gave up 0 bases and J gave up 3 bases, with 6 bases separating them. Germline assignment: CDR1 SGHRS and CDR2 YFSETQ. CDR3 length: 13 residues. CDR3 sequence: CASSLVAHTEAFF. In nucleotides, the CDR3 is TGCGCCAGCAGCTTGGTAGCGCACACTGAAGCTTTCTTT.

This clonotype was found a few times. The CDR3, as DNA: TGCAGTGCTAGTAAAAGTAATCAGCCCCAGCATTTT. This codes for CSASKSNQPQHF. This sequence joins TRBV20-1 and TRBJ1-5; D unclear. V lost 3 bases, J lost 4 bases, and 7 bases lay in between. The CDR3 extends over 12 amino acids. Germline values: CDR1 DFQATT, CDR2 SNEGSKA (reference sequence).

CDR3 protein: CAISDLTGQGRTGELFF. DNA of the CDR3: TGTGCCATCAGTGACCTCACGGGACAGGGGCGCACCGGGGAGCTGTTTTTT. The chain is built from TRBV10-3 and TRBJ2-2, with TRBD1 matching 10 bases. Germline-derived CDR1 and CDR2 are ENHRY and SYGVKD. V was pared by 3 bases and J by 4 bases, with 8 bases of the junction left unmatched. The CDR3 runs to 17 residues.

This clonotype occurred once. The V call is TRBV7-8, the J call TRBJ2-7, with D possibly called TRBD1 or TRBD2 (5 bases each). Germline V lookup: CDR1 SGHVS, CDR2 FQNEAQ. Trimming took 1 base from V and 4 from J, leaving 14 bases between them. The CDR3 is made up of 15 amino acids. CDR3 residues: CASSLGVGTVYEQYV. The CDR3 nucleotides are TGTGCCAGCAGCTTAGGTGTGGGGACCGTGTACGAGCAGTACGTC.

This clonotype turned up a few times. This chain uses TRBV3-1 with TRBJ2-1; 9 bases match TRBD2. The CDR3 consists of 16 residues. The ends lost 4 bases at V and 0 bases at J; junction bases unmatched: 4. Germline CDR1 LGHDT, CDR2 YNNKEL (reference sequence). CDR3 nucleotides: TGTGCCAGCAGCCTGCGGGGGGGCGGCTCCTACAATGAGCAGTTCTTC. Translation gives CASSLRGGGSYNEQFF.